The 11 T cell receptor beta chains below come from one sample, sequenced in a study of blood T cell repertoires in COVID-19. Repertoires were generated with immunoSEQ multiplex PCR, while TCRdb's copy carries only in-frame clones and drops some. The top ten hold approximately 4% of the sample, which has roughly 280,000 clones, 80% to 90% seen once. Input material: PBMCs or T cells enriched from blood (not recorded which). These receptors all come from a woman aged 30 to 39 with acute COVID-19.

In regard to this clone: In the same sample, other DNA sequences code for this CDR3. The chain links TRBV6-5 to TRBJ2-7, with D possibly being TRBD2 (5 bases). The V end was cut by 0 bases, the J end by 4 bases, with 13 bases between. The CDR3 runs to 15 residues. Germline V CDR1 and CDR2: MNHEY, SVGAGI. Here the CDR3 reads CASSYSGRGSYEQYF. As DNA, the CDR3 is TGTGCCAGCAGTTACTCGGGTCGTGGGAGTTACGAGCAGTACTTC.

J is TRBJ2-1 and V is TRBV10-1, with 9 bases aligning to TRBD1. CDR3 length equals 17 residues. In germline, CDR1 is WNHNN, CDR2 SYGVQD (reference sequence). V was clipped by 4 bases and J by 3 bases; unmatched bases: 10. In DNA, the CDR3 is TGCGCCAGCAGTGGGGGGTCCGGGACAGGGTACTACAATGAGCAGTTCTTC. It codes for CASSGGSGTGYYNEQFF.

This chain uses TRBV19 with TRBJ1-4; the D gene is possibly TRBD1 (6 bases). The V end lost 4 bases, the J end lost 8 bases, and 11 bases lay between the germline ends. The CDR3 sequence is 13 residues long. The germline V gene encodes CDR1 LNHDA and CDR2 SQIVND (reference sequence). Here the CDR3 DNA reads TGTGCCAGTAGTACGGGACACTACGAAAAACTGTTTTTT. Its protein product is CASSTGHYEKLFF.

The V gene is TRBV30, the J gene TRBJ1-2; no reliable D call. V dropped 2 bases and J dropped 8 bases, with 15 bases sitting between them. The CDR3 is 13 residues long. The V gene's germline CDR1 is GTSNPN and CDR2 SVGIG (reference sequence). CDR3 nucleotide sequence: TGTGCCTGGAGTCCGTCCTTATCCTACGGCTACACCTTC. Protein product: CAWSPSLSYGYTF.

CDR3 in amino acids: CASSFRGATNEKLFF. The CDR3 coding sequence is TGTGCCAGCAGCTTCCGGGGAGCAACTAATGAAAAACTGTTTTTT. The chain links TRBV7-9 to TRBJ1-4, with D unresolved. This CDR3 region has 15 residues. Germline assignment: CDR1 SEHNR and CDR2 FQNEAQ (reference sequence). Trimming removed 3 bases at V and 0 bases at J, with 8 bases between.

The chain uses TRBV5-1 and TRBJ2-7, with 8 bases fitting TRBD2. Germline V gives CDR1 SGHRS, CDR2 YFSETQ. The CDR3 totals 14 residues. The V gene end was trimmed by 9 bases and the J gene end by 3 bases; junction bases not matched to a gene: 11. The CDR3 DNA reads as TGCGCCAACTATCCTAGCGGGCCGGACTACGAGCAGTACTTC. Its protein is CANYPSGPDYEQYF. Supplemented by reference TRBV5-1 and TRBJ2-7, the full variable domain reads KAGVTQTPRYLIKTRGQQVTLSCSPISGHRSVSWYQQTPGQGLQFLFEYFSETQRNKGNFPGRFSGRQFSNSRSEMNVSTLELGDSALYLCANYPSGPDYEQYFGPGTRLTVT.

The chain recombines TRBV30 with TRBJ2-5; perhaps TRBD2 as D (6 bases). Germline CDR1 reads GTSNPN; CDR2 reads SVGIG (reference sequence). Trimming shortened V by 0 bases and J by 5 bases, and 13 bases separated the two germline ends. This CDR3 contains 14 residues. The CDR3 region is CAWSVGGTGETQYF. The CDR3 DNA follows: TGTGCCTGGAGTGTGGGCGGGACCGGGGAGACCCAGTACTTC.

This clone has just one count. V and J are TRBV12-3 or TRBV12-4 and TRBJ2-1, with a possible D match to TRBD2 (5 bases). This CDR3 is 12 amino acids long. Trimming removed 5 bases at V and 10 bases at J, with 12 bases between. The CDR3 DNA reads as TGTGCCAGCAGTAACCTCTGGGAGGAGCAGTTCTTC. Translated, it gives CASSNLWEEQFF.

V usage is TRBV4-1 and J usage is TRBJ1-2; D may be TRBD1 (6 bases). This CDR3 is built from 14 residues. Trimming removed 1 base at V and 5 bases at J, with 11 bases between. CDR1 and CDR2 (germline): MGHRA, YSYEKL. The DNA for the CDR3 is TGCGCCAGCAGCCAAGCGCAGGGGCCTTATGGCTACACCTTC. Its protein product is CASSQAQGPYGYTF.

This rearrangement joins TRBV6-2 or TRBV6-3 to TRBJ1-1, with 9 bases aligning to TRBD1. The V segment lost 5 bases and the J segment 5 bases; nucleotides outside the gene matches: 12. There are 16 residues in the CDR3. The germline gives CDR1 MNHEY, CDR2 SVGEGT. This CDR3 reads CASSNQQGARSTEAFF. The CDR3 coding sequence is TGTGCCAGCAGTAACCAACAGGGGGCGCGGAGTACTGAAGCTTTCTTT.

V usage is TRBV10-2 and J usage is TRBJ2-1, with TRBD1 matching over 11 bases. The CDR3 has 20 amino acids. V was pared by 6 bases and J by 4 bases, with 20 bases of the junction left unmatched. CDR1 is WSHSY, CDR2 SAAADI, per germline. DNA for the CDR3: TGCGCCAGCAGATACGACAAAGGGACAGGGGGAACTCGGGTATACAATGAGCAGTTCTTC. Its protein product is CASRYDKGTGGTRVYNEQFF.